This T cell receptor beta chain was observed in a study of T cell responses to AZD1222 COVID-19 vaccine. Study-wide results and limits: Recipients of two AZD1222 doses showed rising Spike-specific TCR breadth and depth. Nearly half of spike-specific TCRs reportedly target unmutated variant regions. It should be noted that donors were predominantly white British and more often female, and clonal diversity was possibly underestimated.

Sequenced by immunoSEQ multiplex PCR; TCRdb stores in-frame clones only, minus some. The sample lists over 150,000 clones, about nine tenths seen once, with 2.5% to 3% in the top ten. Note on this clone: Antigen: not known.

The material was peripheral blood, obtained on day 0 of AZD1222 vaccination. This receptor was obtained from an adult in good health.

Written as DNA, the CDR3 is TGTGCCAGCAGGAGCGGGAGGTCGCCCCACGAGCAGTACTTC. It codes for CASRSGRSPHEQYF. The chain recombines TRBV6-5 with TRBJ2-7, with 9 bases lining up with TRBD2. The V gene end was trimmed by 6 bases and the J gene end by 5 bases; junction bases not matched to a gene: 8. This CDR3 has 14 amino acids. Per the germline V gene, CDR1 is MNHEY and CDR2 is SVGAGI.